Listed here are 5 T cell receptor beta chains from one sample, sequenced in a study of blood T cell repertoires in COVID-19. Sequenced by immunoSEQ multiplex PCR; TCRdb stores in-frame clones only, minus some. This sample has over 200,000 clones; less than 90% occur once, and the top ten carry more than 4%. The sequenced material came from PBMCs or T cells enriched from blood (not recorded which). All receptors derive from a woman in her 30s who had been exposed to COVID-19.

The DNA of the CDR3 is TGTGCCAGCAGCATCGCCTACAGGGGGGATAGCAATCAGCCCCAGCATTTT. It specifies CASSIAYRGDSNQPQHF. V gene TRBV21-1 combines with J gene TRBJ1-5; TRBD1, as called in the table, went unchecked against the DNA. TRBV21-1 constitutes a pseudogene. This CDR3 spans 17 amino acids.

For the CDR3, the DNA is TGTGCCAGCAGGAAGGACAGCGAAGTCTATGGCTACACCTTC. This sequence encodes CASRKDSEVYGYTF. The chain joins TRBV2 to TRBJ1-2; tentative D call: TRBD1 (6 bases). V was pared by 6 bases and J by 4 bases, with 15 bases between. The CDR3 totals 14 residues. CDR1 is SNHLY and CDR2 is FYNNEI in the germline V gene.

V gene TRBV16 combines with J gene TRBJ1-2, with 7 bases matching TRBD1. V trimming: 4 bases; J trimming: 3 bases; junction bases outside the gene matches: 8. This CDR3 comprises 15 residues. CDR1 is KGHSY, CDR2 FQNENV, per germline. CDR3 residues: CASSPRRGGDYGYTF. DNA of the CDR3: TGTGCCAGCAGCCCAAGGAGAGGGGGCGACTATGGCTACACCTTC.

The chain carries TRBV5-1 and TRBJ1-6, with D maybe TRBD1 (6 bases). The CDR3 length is 15 residues. V gave up 4 bases and J gave up 9 bases, with 17 bases separating them. Germline-derived CDR1 and CDR2 are SGHRS and YFSETQ. Written as DNA, the CDR3 is TGCGCCAGCAGCCCCGCCGGGCAGGGGTCTTCACCCCTCCACTTT. It specifies CASSPAGQGSSPLHF.

This clone appeared a single time. The CDR3 protein is CASSTTGGDTEAFF. The CDR3 coding sequence is TGTGCCAGCAGCACGACAGGGGGCGACACTGAAGCTTTCTTT. The V and J genes are TRBV2 and TRBJ1-1, with 10 bases identical to TRBD1. V trimming: 6 bases; J trimming: 3 bases; junction bases outside the gene matches: 4. This CDR3 region has 14 residues. Germline V CDR1 and CDR2: SNHLY, FYNNEI.